The 32 T cell receptor beta chains given below trace back to one sample, sequenced in a study of blood T cells in healthy people across ages. Alongside a J-beta primer mix, a sample-barcoded 5' primer served in a second PCR lasting about 6 to 12 cycles. MiXCR, run by TCRdb on the 5' RACE reads, gives a single entry per CDR3 protein. The table includes 1.5 million to 2 million distinct CDR3 sequences, just under 50% detected once. The sequencing sample was made of blood. The source of these receptors is a middle-aged woman in good health.

The chain carries TRBV11-2 and TRBJ2-5; perhaps TRBD1 as D (6 bases). Trimming cost V 0 bases and J 5 bases, with 16 bases left between them. Germline-derived CDR1 and CDR2 are SGHAT and FQNNGV. CDR3 length equals 16 residues. The CDR3 bases are TGTGCCAGCAGCTTAGATGGGAACAGGGTATCGGAGACCCAGTACTTC. This codes for CASSLDGNRVSETQYF.

V is TRBV6-2 or TRBV6-3 and J is TRBJ2-1; 10 bases line up with TRBD2. Trimming cost V 6 bases and J 4 bases; bases outside gene matches: 6. There are 15 residues in the CDR3. Germline V gene lookup returns CDR1 MNHEY and CDR2 SVGEGT. CDR3 residues: CASRYSGGLYNEQFF. CDR3 bases: TGTGCCAGCAGGTATAGCGGGGGGTTATACAATGAGCAGTTCTTC.

The chain has TRBV21-1 and TRBJ2-1; the D call of TRBD2 is as the table states it, not checked on the DNA. TRBV21-1 is listed as a pseudogene. This CDR3 comprises 16 residues. CDR3 DNA sequence: TGTGCCAGCAGCAAAGGGGAGGGGGAGGACGTCGGTGAGCAGTTCTTC. Translating gives CASSKGEGEDVGEQFF.

V gene TRBV4-2 combines with J gene TRBJ1-1; D is uncertain. Germline V gene sequence: CDR1 LGHNA, CDR2 YNFKEQ. The CDR3 spans 14 residues. Trimming removed 1 base at V and 6 bases at J, with 12 bases between. CDR3 loop: CASSQVRLGSEAFF. As DNA, the CDR3 is TGTGCCAGCAGCCAAGTTCGTCTGGGCTCTGAAGCTTTCTTT.

This clonotype was recorded once. The chain recombines TRBV7-2 with TRBJ1-5; the D is unclear. The V gene's germline CDR1 is SGHTA and CDR2 FQGNSA. The V end lost 5 bases, the J end lost 0 bases, and 8 bases lay between the germline ends. The CDR3 contains 14 residues. CDR3 sequence: CASSVTYSNQPQHF. The CDR3 coding sequence is TGTGCCAGCAGCGTTACATATAGCAATCAGCCCCAGCATTTT.

This clonotype was recorded a few times. The chain links TRBV20-1 to TRBJ2-1, with D possibly matching TRBD2 (6 bases). The germline V gene has CDR1 DFQATT and CDR2 SNEGSKA (reference sequence). The CDR3 runs to 16 residues. The V end lost 5 bases, the J end lost 6 bases, and 23 bases lay between the germline ends. The CDR3 region is CSASGPGPWRANEQFF. The CDR3 coding sequence is TGCAGTGCTTCCGGGCCGGGACCCTGGAGGGCCAATGAGCAGTTCTTC.

This clonotype has more than one count but fewer than ten. This rearrangement joins TRBV2 to TRBJ2-5, with D perhaps assigned TRBD1 or TRBD2 (5 bases each). The closer fit of TRBJ2-7 to the DNA end suggests the J call may be wrong. Germline loops: CDR1 SNHLY, CDR2 FYNNEI. The CDR3 length is 14 residues. The CDR3 is CASTRERGGNEQYF. As DNA, the CDR3 is TGTGCCAGCACTAGGGAGAGGGGTGGTAACGAGCAGTACTTC.

The chain combines TRBV7-9 with TRBJ2-7; perhaps TRBD2 as D (7 bases). The CDR3 extends over 14 amino acids. CDR1 is SEHNR and CDR2 is FQNEAQ in the germline V gene (reference sequence). Trimming shortened V by 5 bases and J by 5 bases, and 16 bases separated the two germline ends. CDR3 nucleotide sequence: TGTGCCAGCAGCCCCGGGGGGCCTTTCGACGAGCAGTACTTC. Amino acid sequence: CASSPGGPFDEQYF.

J is TRBJ1-2 and V is TRBV5-4; weak D call: TRBD1 (5 bases). Looked up from germline, CDR1 is SGHNT and CDR2 is YYREEE (reference sequence). V lost 4 bases to trimming and J lost 8 bases, with 18 bases between them. The CDR3 is 14 residues long. The CDR3 loop reads CASSLPAGLEGYTF. The DNA for the CDR3 is TGTGCCAGCAGCCTCCCGGCAGGGCTGGAAGGCTACACCTTC.

This clonotype showed up just a few times. This chain connects TRBV20-1 to TRBJ1-4; TRBD1 matches at 11 bases. Germline V gene lookup returns CDR1 DFQATT and CDR2 SNEGSKA (reference sequence). V was pared by 6 bases and J by 6 bases, with 6 bases of the junction left unmatched. The length of the CDR3 is 14 residues. DNA for the CDR3: TGCAGTGCCCCTCGGACAGGGGGCTATGAAAAACTGTTTTTT. Protein sequence: CSAPRTGGYEKLFF.

To note about this clonotype: One junction end disagrees with the germline gene, perhaps due to a read error. This sequence joins TRBV6-1 and TRBJ1-2, with D uncertain. Germline V lookup: CDR1 MNHNS, CDR2 SASEGT. This CDR3 comprises 15 residues. The CDR3 DNA reads TGTGCCATCAGTGAATTTGGCAGCGGAAACTATGGCTACACCTTC. Translated: CAISEFGSGNYGYTF.

Here the CDR3 DNA reads TGTGCCAGCAGTGAAAGACTAGCGGGGCAGCAGGATACGCAGTATTTT. Amino acid sequence: CASSERLAGQQDTQYF. The chain carries TRBV6-1 and TRBJ2-3, with 11 bases fitting TRBD2. Losses at the gene ends were 2 bases for V and 6 bases for J; bases not matched to a gene: 7. There are 16 residues in the CDR3. Germline CDR1 MNHNS, CDR2 SASEGT.

The chain carries TRBV5-1 and TRBJ2-3; a possible D gene is TRBD2 (6 bases). The germline CDR1 and CDR2 sequences are SGHRS and YFSETQ. The CDR3 contains 17 residues. The V end lost 4 bases, the J end lost 2 bases, and 20 bases lay between the germline ends. The CDR3 region has the DNA TGCGCCAGCAGCCCCACCGGGGGAGCGTCATTCACAGATACGCAGTATTTT. Encoded protein: CASSPTGGASFTDTQYF.

This chain joins TRBV27 and TRBJ2-5; the D call may be TRBD1 or TRBD2 (5 bases each). The germline gives CDR1 MNHEY, CDR2 SMNVEV (reference sequence). V was shortened by 4 bases and J by 4 bases, with 16 bases between the two germline ends. CDR3 size: 15 residues. CDR3 region: CASSSGPGPRETQYF. CDR3 nucleotides: TGTGCCAGCAGTTCGGGGCCAGGTCCAAGAGAGACCCAGTACTTC.

The table lists this clonotype with a few counts. The chain links TRBV28 to TRBJ1-2; D is possibly TRBD1 (6 bases). The CDR3 sequence is 14 residues long. V shed 7 bases and J shed 5 bases, with 17 bases lying between them. The germline CDR1 and CDR2 sequences are MDHEN and SYDVKM. This CDR3 is CASTSPRTAYGYTF. The CDR3 nucleotides read TGTGCCAGCACATCTCCCCGGACAGCGTATGGCTACACCTTC.

V usage is TRBV20-1 and J usage is TRBJ2-5; the match to TRBD1 covers 9 bases. CDR3 length equals 12 residues. Germline-derived CDR1 and CDR2 are DFQATT and SNEGSKA (reference sequence). The J segment lost 11 bases and the V segment lost 3 bases, leaving 7 bases of the junction unmatched. The CDR3 protein is CSARNRGPEQYF. CDR3 nucleotides: TGCAGTGCTAGGAACAGGGGGCCTGAGCAGTACTTC.

This clonotype was counted only a few times. The genes are TRBV4-1 and TRBJ1-5; D ambiguous. CDR1 and CDR2 (germline): MGHRA, YSYEKL. The CDR3 contains 17 residues. Trimming left V 6 bases short and J 2 bases short, with 20 bases between. The CDR3 loop is CASSDAALNEGNQPQHF. The CDR3 bases are TGCGCCAGCAGTGACGCGGCGCTGAATGAGGGCAATCAGCCCCAGCATTTT.

The chain carries TRBV5-1 and TRBJ1-2; D not resolved. The CDR3 has 14 amino acids. CDR1 and CDR2 (germline): SGHRS, YFSETQ. V was clipped by 4 bases and J by 3 bases, with 13 bases between them. The CDR3 DNA follows: TGCGCCAGCAGCAATAGTGGGGATTACTATGGCTACACCTTC. Translation: CASSNSGDYYGYTF.

This clonotype has just a few counts. The chain employs TRBV25-1 and TRBJ1-2; maybe TRBD1 (5 bases). V lost 3 bases, J lost 2 bases, and 16 bases lay in between. Germline values: CDR1 MGHDK, CDR2 SYGVNS. The CDR3 consists of 16 residues. The CDR3 loop reads CASSDESGTGNYGYTF. CDR3 nucleotides: TGTGCCAGCAGTGATGAGTCCGGGACGGGAAACTATGGCTACACCTTC.

This chain joins TRBV7-9 and TRBJ2-3; D is perhaps TRBD2 (5 bases). The V end was cut by 3 bases, the J end by 2 bases, with 15 bases between. This CDR3 contains 16 residues. CDR1 SEHNR and CDR2 FQNEAQ come from the germline V gene (reference sequence). CDR3 DNA: TGTGCCAGCAGCTTCCCAGAGGGCCCTAACACAGATACGCAGTATTTT. Protein product: CASSFPEGPNTDTQYF.

Only a few counts were recorded for this clonotype. This sequence joins TRBV3-1 and TRBJ2-7; TRBD1 matches 7 bases. The length of the CDR3 is 13 residues. Per germline, CDR1 LGHDT and CDR2 YNNKEL (reference sequence). Trimming took 3 bases from V and 3 from J; bases not matched to a gene: 2. Here the CDR3 DNA reads TGTGCCAGCAGCCAGACAGGGTTCTACGAGCAGTACTTC. Translation: CASSQTGFYEQYF.

The chain carries TRBV6-1 and TRBJ2-1, with TRBD2 matching over 8 bases. With 1 base clipped from V and 6 bases from J, the junction kept 5 bases outside the gene matches. From germline, CDR1 is MNHNS and CDR2 SASEGT. This CDR3 is built from 15 residues. For the CDR3, the DNA is TGTGCCAGCAGTGAAGGGAGCGGGGGACGCAATGAGCAGTTCTTC. It encodes CASSEGSGGRNEQFF.

CDR3 bases: TGCAGCGTTGACGGTGACACCTACAATGAGCAGTTCTTC. It translates to CSVDGDTYNEQFF. The chain is built from TRBV29-1 and TRBJ2-1; D is unclear. Trimming left V 3 bases short and J 2 bases short, with 8 bases between. Germline assignment: CDR1 SQVTM and CDR2 ANQGSEA. The CDR3 has 13 amino acids.

This sequence joins TRBV7-9 and TRBJ2-4; 7 bases fit TRBD2. The CDR3 is 14 residues long. V trimming: 3 bases; J trimming: 10 bases; junction bases outside the gene matches: 9. Germline-derived CDR1 and CDR2 are SEHNR and FQNEAQ (reference sequence). The CDR3 nucleotides read TGTGCCAGCAGCTTCGGCAGCCCGGGAGGTATTCAGTACTTC. It translates to CASSFGSPGGIQYF.

This clonotype was seen a few times. This rearrangement joins TRBV14 to TRBJ2-1; TRBD2 aligns across 7 bases. Germline V gives CDR1 SGHDN, CDR2 FVKESK. J lost 9 bases, V lost 6 bases, and 5 bases had no gene match. CDR3 length: 12 amino acids. The chain's CDR3 is CASSPGGSEQFF. In DNA, the CDR3 is TGTGCCAGCAGTCCGGGGGGTAGTGAGCAGTTCTTC. Full variable domain (remainder filled in from reference TRBV14 and TRBJ2-1): EAGVTQFPSHSVIEKGQTVTLRCDPISGHDNLYWYRRVMGKEIKFLLHFVKESKQDESGMPNNRFLAERTGGTYSTLKVQPAELEDSGVYFCASSPGGSEQFFGPGTRLTVL.

The chain combines TRBV6-2 or TRBV6-3 with TRBJ1-1; tentative D call: TRBD1 (6 bases). V was cut by 2 bases and J by 6 bases, with 16 bases left in between. Germline V CDR1 and CDR2: MNHEY, SVGEGT. This CDR3 contains 15 residues. The CDR3 coding sequence is TGTGCCAGCAGTTACGAAGCTACAGGGAAGTCTGAAGCTTTCTTT. This codes for CASSYEATGKSEAFF.

This clonotype has more than one count but fewer than ten. This chain's CDR3 is CASSLGPQLGETQYF. The CDR3 nucleotides read TGCGCCAGCAGCTTGGGACCCCAATTGGGGGAGACCCAGTACTTC. The chain links TRBV5-1 to TRBJ2-5; no definite D call. The CDR3 contains 15 residues. Trimming removed 0 bases from V and 5 bases from J, with 14 bases in between. Germline values: CDR1 SGHRS, CDR2 YFSETQ.

This clonotype was recorded only once. The rearrangement links TRBV12-3 or TRBV12-4 to TRBJ2-1, with 11 bases matching TRBD2. This CDR3 is 12 amino acids long. Unmatched junction bases numbered 8, after V lost 11 bases and J lost 11 bases. In DNA form, the CDR3 reads TGTGCCGACGGGCTAGCGGGGGGTAAGCAGTTCTTC. This encodes CADGLAGGKQFF.

In this sample, this clonotype turned up once. The chain joins TRBV24-1 to TRBJ1-5; possible D gene TRBD1, 5 bases. This CDR3 comprises 15 residues. Looked up from germline, CDR1 is KGHDR and CDR2 is SFDVKD. V was shortened by 6 bases and J by 5 bases, with 16 bases between the two germline ends. Here the CDR3 DNA reads TGTGCCACCAGTAAAAGGGGAAACAGCGATCAGCCCCAGCATTTT. Residues: CATSKRGNSDQPQHF.

This chain uses TRBV7-9 with TRBJ1-3, with a weak D call TRBD1 (6 bases). This CDR3 region has 15 residues. Germline CDR1 SEHNR, CDR2 FQNEAQ (reference sequence). Trimming cost V 3 bases and J 4 bases, with 13 bases left between them. CDR3 sequence: CASSFANRDGNTIYF. CDR3 DNA sequence: TGTGCCAGCAGCTTCGCAAACAGGGACGGAAACACCATATATTTT.

The chain employs TRBV3-1 and TRBJ2-2, with 13 bases matching TRBD2. V was clipped by 4 bases and J by 4 bases; unmatched bases: 3. Germline V gene sequence: CDR1 LGHDT, CDR2 YNNKEL (reference sequence). CDR3 length: 16 amino acids. CDR3 sequence: CASSRLAGGSTGELFF. The CDR3, as DNA: TGTGCCAGCAGCCGACTAGCGGGGGGATCCACCGGGGAGCTGTTTTTT. Filled out from reference TRBV3-1 and TRBJ2-2, the complete variable domain reads DTAVSQTPKYLVTQMGNDKSIKCEQNLGHDTMYWYKQDSKKFLKIMFSYNNKELIINETVPNRFSPKSPDKAHLNLHINSLELGDSAVYFCASSRLAGGSTGELFFGEGSRLTVL.

This clonotype was detected a few times. The V gene is TRBV6-5, the J gene TRBJ2-7; tentative D call: TRBD1 (5 bases). The CDR3 is 13 residues long. Germline loops: CDR1 MNHEY, CDR2 SVGAGI. V lost 4 bases to trimming and J lost 6 bases, with 13 bases between them. The CDR3 DNA is TGTGCCAGCAGTTCCTGGGGCGCCCTCGAGCAGTACTTC. Protein sequence: CASSSWGALEQYF.